This paragraph reports one T cell receptor beta chain. The antigen is not known. This entry comes from a study of identical twins. TCRdb passed the 5' RACE reads through MiXCR, listing each CDR3 protein once. The sample includes around 480,000 distinct CDR3 sequences, around an eighth of them seen just once. Germline V gene data show CDR1 as LNHNV and CDR2 as YYDKDF (reference sequence). The V end was cut by 6 bases, the J end by 8 bases, with 17 bases between. The CDR3 extends over 13 amino acids. Study-wide points: The authors drew conclusions from cross-sectional statistical analysis rather than following the same donors. Monozygotic twin pairs showed more out-of-frame TCR alpha sharing than models estimated.

The data also belong to a second study, concerning yellow fever vaccine responses in identical twins.

The sequenced sample was CD4+ T cells sorted from blood. The receptor's source is a woman under 30 in good health. V usage is TRBV15 and J usage is TRBJ2-7; weak D call: TRBD1 (6 bases). The CDR3 bases are TGTGCCACCAGGGACAGCGAATCATTCAAGCAGTACTTC. The encoded protein is CATRDSESFKQYF.